This T cell receptor beta chain derives from a study of blood T cell repertoires in COVID-19. In the study overall: Spain, Italy and the United States supplied samples that represented acute and convalescent COVID-19. Sources were T cells, B-cell-depleted T cells, or PBMCs; the material itself was cDNA or gDNA.

Under the authors' procedure: Nucleated cell number was recorded as an estimate derived from reference gene primer amplification. Libraries were prepared by immunoSEQ multiplex PCR; TCRdb keeps only in-frame clonotypes and omits some of them. V and J calls and clone size follow that table, whereas D and trimming were derived from the DNA. The sample has about 210,000 clones; under 95% are singletons. The V end lost 7 bases, the J end lost 4 bases, and 14 bases lay between the germline ends. This CDR3 has 14 residues. Germline CDR1 reads SGHTA; CDR2 reads FQGNSA. V gene TRBV7-2 combines with J gene TRBJ2-1; possibly TRBD2 for D (6 bases). The receptor was isolated from a man aged 25 to 40 with acute or convalescent COVID-19. The sample taken for sequencing was peripheral blood. The CDR3 coding sequence is TGTGCCAGCAACCTGGGACTGGATTACAATGAGCAGTTCTTC. This encodes CASNLGLDYNEQFF. The variable domain in full, completed from reference TRBV7-2 and TRBJ2-1, reads GAGVSQSPSNKVTEKGKDVELRCDPISGHTALYWYRQSLGQGLEFLIYFQGNSAPDKSGLPSDRFSAERTGGSVSTLTIQRTQQEDSAVYLCASNLGLDYNEQFFGPGTRLTVL.